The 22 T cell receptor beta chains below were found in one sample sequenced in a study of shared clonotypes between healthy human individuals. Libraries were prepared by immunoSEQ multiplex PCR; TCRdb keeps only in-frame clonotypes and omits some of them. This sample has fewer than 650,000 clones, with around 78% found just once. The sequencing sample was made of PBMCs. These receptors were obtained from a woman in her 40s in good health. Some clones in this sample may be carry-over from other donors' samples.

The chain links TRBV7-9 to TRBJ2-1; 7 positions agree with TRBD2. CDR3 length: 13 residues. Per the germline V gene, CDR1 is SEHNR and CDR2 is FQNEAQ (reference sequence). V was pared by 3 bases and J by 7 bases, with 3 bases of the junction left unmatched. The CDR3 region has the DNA TGTGCCAGCAGCTTTGGGACTAATAATGAGCAGTTCTTC. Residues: CASSFGTNNEQFF.

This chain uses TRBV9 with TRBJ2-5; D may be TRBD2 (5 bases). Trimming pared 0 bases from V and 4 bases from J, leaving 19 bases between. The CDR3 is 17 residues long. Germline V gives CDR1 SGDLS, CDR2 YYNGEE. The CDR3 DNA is TGTGCCAGCAGCGTAGGGGTAGCGCACCAAGGTGGAGAGACCCAGTACTTC. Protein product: CASSVGVAHQGGETQYF.

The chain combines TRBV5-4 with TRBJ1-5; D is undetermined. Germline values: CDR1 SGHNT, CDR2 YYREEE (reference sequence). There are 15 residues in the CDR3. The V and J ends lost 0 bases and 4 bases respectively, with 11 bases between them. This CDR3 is CASSLGQTLNQPQHF. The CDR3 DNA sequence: TGTGCCAGCAGCTTGGGTCAGACGCTGAATCAGCCCCAGCATTTT.

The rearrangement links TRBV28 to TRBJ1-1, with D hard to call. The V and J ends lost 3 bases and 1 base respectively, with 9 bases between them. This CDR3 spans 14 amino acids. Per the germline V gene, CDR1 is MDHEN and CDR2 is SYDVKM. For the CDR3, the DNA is TGTGCCAGCAGTTTTCGGGGATGGAACACTGAAGCTTTCTTT. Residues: CASSFRGWNTEAFF.

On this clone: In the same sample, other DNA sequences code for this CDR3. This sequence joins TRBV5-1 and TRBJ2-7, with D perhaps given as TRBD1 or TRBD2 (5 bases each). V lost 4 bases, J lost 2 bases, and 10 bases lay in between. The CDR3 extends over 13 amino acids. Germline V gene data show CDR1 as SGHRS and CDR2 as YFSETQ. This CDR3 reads CASSRDRPYEQYF. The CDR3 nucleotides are TGCGCCAGCAGCCGGGACCGGCCCTACGAGCAGTACTTC.

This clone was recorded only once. The CDR3 DNA follows: TGTGCCAGCTCACCACGGGCTGCGGAGGGGGGAACAGATACGCAGTATTTT. Translated, it gives CASSPRAAEGGTDTQYF. The rearrangement uses TRBV18 and TRBJ2-3; perhaps D is TRBD1 or TRBD2 (6 bases each). Trimming shortened V by 1 base and J by 3 bases, and 17 bases separated the two germline ends. The CDR3 length is 17 residues. Germline V gene sequence: CDR1 KGHSH, CDR2 LQKENI.

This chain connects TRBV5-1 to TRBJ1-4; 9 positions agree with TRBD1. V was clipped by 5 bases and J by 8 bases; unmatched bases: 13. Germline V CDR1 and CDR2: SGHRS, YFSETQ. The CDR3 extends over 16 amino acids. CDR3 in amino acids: CASRPTTGGVGEKLFF. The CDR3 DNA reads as TGCGCCAGCAGACCTACCACAGGGGGCGTCGGGGAAAAACTGTTTTTT.

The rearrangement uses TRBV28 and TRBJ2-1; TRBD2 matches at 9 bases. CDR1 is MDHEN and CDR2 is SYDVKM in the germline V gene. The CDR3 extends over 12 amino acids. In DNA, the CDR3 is TGTCGGGTAGCGGGAGTGGGAAATGAGCAGTTCTTC. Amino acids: CRVAGVGNEQFF.

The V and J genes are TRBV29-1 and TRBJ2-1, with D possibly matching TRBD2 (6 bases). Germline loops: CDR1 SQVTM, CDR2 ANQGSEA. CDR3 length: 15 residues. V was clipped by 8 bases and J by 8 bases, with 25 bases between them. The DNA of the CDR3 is TGCAGCCCTCAGATCGCTAGCGCTACTGGAGATGAGCAGTTCTTC. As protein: CSPQIASATGDEQFF.

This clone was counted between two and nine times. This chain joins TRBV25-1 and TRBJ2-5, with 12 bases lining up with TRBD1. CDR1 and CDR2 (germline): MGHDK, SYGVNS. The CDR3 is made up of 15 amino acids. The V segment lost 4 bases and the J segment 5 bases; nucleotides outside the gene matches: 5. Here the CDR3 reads CASSVGTGGRETQYF. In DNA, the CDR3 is TGTGCCAGCAGTGTCGGGACAGGGGGCAGGGAGACCCAGTACTTC.

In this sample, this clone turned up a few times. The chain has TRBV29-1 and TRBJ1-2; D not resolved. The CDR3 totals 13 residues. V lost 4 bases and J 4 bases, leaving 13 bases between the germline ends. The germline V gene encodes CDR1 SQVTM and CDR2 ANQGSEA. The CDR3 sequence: CSVVGAAGYGYTF. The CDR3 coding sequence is TGCAGCGTTGTAGGCGCCGCAGGCTATGGCTACACCTTC.

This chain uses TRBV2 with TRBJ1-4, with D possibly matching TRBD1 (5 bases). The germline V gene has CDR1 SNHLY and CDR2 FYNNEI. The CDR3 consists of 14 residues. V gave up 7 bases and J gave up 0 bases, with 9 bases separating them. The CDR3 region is CASTQTATNEKLFF. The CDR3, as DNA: TGTGCCAGCACACAGACAGCAACTAATGAAAAACTGTTTTTT.

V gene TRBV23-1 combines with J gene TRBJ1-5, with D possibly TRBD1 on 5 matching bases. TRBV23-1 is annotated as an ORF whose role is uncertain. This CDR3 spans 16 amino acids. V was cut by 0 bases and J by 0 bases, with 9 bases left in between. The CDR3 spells CASSQSGADSNQPQHF. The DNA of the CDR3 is TGCGCCAGCAGTCAATCTGGGGCGGATAGCAATCAGCCCCAGCATTTT.

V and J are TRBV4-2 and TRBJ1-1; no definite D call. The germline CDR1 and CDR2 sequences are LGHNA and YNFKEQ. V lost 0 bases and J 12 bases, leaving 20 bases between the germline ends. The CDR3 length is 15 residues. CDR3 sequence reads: CASSQDAAVDGSSFF. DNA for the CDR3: TGTGCCAGCAGCCAAGATGCCGCGGTGGACGGATCCTCTTTCTTT.

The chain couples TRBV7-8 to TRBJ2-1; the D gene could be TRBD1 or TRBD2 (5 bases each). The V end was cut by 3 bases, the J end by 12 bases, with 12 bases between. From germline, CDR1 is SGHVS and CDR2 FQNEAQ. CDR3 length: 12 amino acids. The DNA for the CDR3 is TGTGCCAGCAGCTTCGGGGCCCCGTGGCAGTTCTTC. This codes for CASSFGAPWQFF.

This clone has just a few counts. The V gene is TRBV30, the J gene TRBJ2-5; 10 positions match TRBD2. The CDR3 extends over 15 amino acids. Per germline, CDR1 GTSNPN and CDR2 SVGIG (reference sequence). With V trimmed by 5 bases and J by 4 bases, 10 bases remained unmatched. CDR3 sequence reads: CAWASGRGIGETQYF. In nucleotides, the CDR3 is TGTGCCTGGGCTAGCGGGAGAGGGATTGGAGAGACCCAGTACTTC.

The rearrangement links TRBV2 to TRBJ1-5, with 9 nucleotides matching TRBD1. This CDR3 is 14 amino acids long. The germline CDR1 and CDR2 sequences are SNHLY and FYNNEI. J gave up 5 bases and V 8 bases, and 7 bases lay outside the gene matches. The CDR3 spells CASRDRATYQPQHF. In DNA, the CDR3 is TGTGCCAGCCGGGACAGGGCAACATATCAGCCCCAGCATTTT.

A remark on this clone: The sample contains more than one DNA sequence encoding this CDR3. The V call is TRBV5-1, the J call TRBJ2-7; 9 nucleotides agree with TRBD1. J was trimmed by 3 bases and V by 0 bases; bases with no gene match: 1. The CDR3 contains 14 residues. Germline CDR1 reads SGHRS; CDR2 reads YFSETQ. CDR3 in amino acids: CASSLGGQGYEQYF. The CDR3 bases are TGCGCCAGCAGCTTGGGGGGACAGGGCTACGAGCAGTACTTC.

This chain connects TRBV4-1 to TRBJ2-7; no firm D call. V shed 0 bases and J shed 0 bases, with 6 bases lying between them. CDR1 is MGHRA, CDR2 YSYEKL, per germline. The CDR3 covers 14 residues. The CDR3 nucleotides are TGCGCCAGCAGCCAAGAAGGTAGCTCCTACGAGCAGTACTTC. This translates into CASSQEGSSYEQYF.

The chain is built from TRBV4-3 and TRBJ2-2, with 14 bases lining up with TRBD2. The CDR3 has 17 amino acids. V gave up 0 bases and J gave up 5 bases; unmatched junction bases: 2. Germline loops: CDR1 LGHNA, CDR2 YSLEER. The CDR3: CASSQDWTSGRTGELFF. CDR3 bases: TGCGCCAGCAGCCAAGACTGGACTAGCGGGAGGACCGGGGAGCTGTTTTTT.

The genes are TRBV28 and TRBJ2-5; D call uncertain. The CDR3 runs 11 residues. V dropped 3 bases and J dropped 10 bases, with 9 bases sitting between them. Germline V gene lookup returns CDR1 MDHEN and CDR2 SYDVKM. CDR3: CASSFTRYQYF. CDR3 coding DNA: TGTGCCAGCAGTTTTACGAGGTACCAGTACTTC.

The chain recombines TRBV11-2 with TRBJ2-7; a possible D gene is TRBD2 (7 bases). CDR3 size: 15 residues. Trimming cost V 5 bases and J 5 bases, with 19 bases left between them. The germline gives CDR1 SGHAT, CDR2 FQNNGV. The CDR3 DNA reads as TGTGCCAGCAGCCCAAGGGGGGGGCAGCGGGACGAGCAGTACTTC. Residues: CASSPRGGQRDEQYF.